This is a list of T cell receptor beta chains from one sample in a study of tumor-infiltrating lymphocytes in primary liver carcinoma. Using its own MiXCR run on the multiplex PCR reads, TCRdb lists one record per CDR3 protein. The sample carries approximately 20,000 distinct CDR3 sequences, about 79% recorded once. The sequencing sample was made of liver tumor tissue from sampling region 1. The receptor source for this set is a woman in her twenties or thirties with primary liver carcinoma and hepatitis B virus infection. Each CDR3 is given with its conserved first and last residue. D genes are given only for firm matches. The size of a clone is reported for some rows only, either as once, few or many, or as a class for expanded clones.

size,length,V,J,D,CDR3,DNA
NA,13,TRBV14,TRBJ1-2,NA,CASSHAQLGCYTF,TGTGCCAGCAGCCATGCCCAGCTGGGTTGCTACACCTTC
NA,11,TRBV5-8,TRBJ2-1,NA,CILGRFDEQFF,TGTATCTTGGGTCGTTTCGATGAGCAGTTCTTC
few,16,TRBV11-1,TRBJ2-2,NA,CASSLVGGTNTGELLF,TGTGCCAGCAGCTTAGTGGGGGGTACGAATACTGGGGAGCTGCTTTTT
NA,16,TRBV24-1,TRBJ1-4,TRBD1,CATSDSKTGGNEKLFF,TGTGCCACCAGTGATTCCAAAACAGGGGGGAATGAAAAACTGTTTTTT
NA,16,TRBV30,TRBJ1-1,NA,CAWSIGGRLSNTEAFF,TGTGCCTGGAGTATTGGTGGCAGGCTTTCGAACACTGAAGCTTTCTTT
NA,14,TRBV10-3,TRBJ1-3,NA,CAISESVTGNSIYF,TGTGCTATCAGTGAGTCAGTTACTGGAAACTCCATATATTTT
medium-sized,15,TRBV12-3/TRBV12-4,TRBJ2-3,NA,CASSLLSGGTDTQYF,TGTGCCAGCAGTTTATTGTCAGGGGGCACAGATACGCAGTATTTT
NA,19,TRBV6-1,TRBJ2-2,NA,CARSETLPRGAANTGGLFF,TGTGCCAGGAGTGAAACCCTTCCCAGGGGCGCCGCGAACACCGGGGGGCTGTTTTTT
NA,16,TRBV11-2,TRBJ2-2,TRBD1,CASSSKGAPDTGELFF,TGTGCCAGCAGCTCAAAGGGGGCTCCAGACACCGGGGAGCTGTTTTTT
NA,16,TRBV11-3,TRBJ2-1,NA,CASSSTGHCFMDEQFF,TGTGCCAGCAGTTCGACGGGACACTGCTTCATGGATGAGCAGTTCTTC
many,13,TRBV11-2,TRBJ2-5,NA,CASSPRQIETQYF,TGTGCCAGCAGCCCTAGACAGATAGAGACCCAGTACTTC
once,18,TRBV6-2/TRBV6-3,TRBJ2-1,TRBD2,CARNYSAGGSLIYNEQFF,TGTGCCAGGAATTACTCTGCTGGCGGGAGCCTCATTTACAATGAGCAGTTCTTC
many,16,TRBV13,TRBJ2-5,NA,CASSLRGWVIRETQYF,TGTGCCAGCAGCTTAAGGGGCTGGGTAATTAGGGAGACCCAGTACTTC
NA,16,TRBV30,TRBJ2-1,NA,CAWRSAMRSSYNEQFF,TGTGCCTGGAGGTCGGCTATGCGGAGCTCCTACAATGAGCAGTTCTTC
medium-sized,16,TRBV6-6,TRBJ2-5,NA,CASSLKAAGAGETQYF,TGTGCCAGCTCTCTTAAGGCAGCAGGGGCTGGGGAGACCCAGTACTTC
NA,15,TRBV10-3,TRBJ2-5,NA,CAISESATGQEIQYF,TGCGCCATCAGTGAGTCGGCTACCGGACAAGAGATCCAGTACTTC
NA,16,TRBV11-2,TRBJ1-5,NA,CAGSRTRRGRGDTQHF,TGTGCCGGCAGCCGGACGCGACGGGGAAGGGGAGATACGCAGCATTTT
NA,14,TRBV7-3,TRBJ2-5,TRBD2,CASSLLAVQVTQYF,TGTGCCAGCAGCCTACTAGCGGTACAAGTGACCCAGTACTTC
NA,14,TRBV20-1,TRBJ2-7,NA,CSAKTPALIYEQYF,TGTAGTGCTAAGACGCCGGCACTGATATACGAGCAGTACTTC
NA,19,TRBV5-5,TRBJ1-4,NA,CASNLRFGRRVATNEKLFF,TGTGCCAGCAACTTGAGGTTCGGCAGACGGGTTGCAACTAATGAAAAACTGTTTTTT
once,14,TRBV12-3/TRBV12-4,TRBJ2-2,NA,CASSPWWGAGELFF,TGTGCCAGCAGCCCATGGTGGGGCGCCGGGGAGCTGTTTTTT
NA,12,TRBV28,TRBJ1-5,NA,CASSVSRTDQHF,TGTGCCAGTAGTGTCTCCAGGACAGACCAGCATTTT
NA,15,TRBV14,TRBJ2-1,TRBD1,CARSPRDRVYNEQFF,TGTGCCAGGAGTCCTAGGGACAGGGTTTACAATGAGCAGTTCTTT
NA,14,TRBV29-1,TRBJ2-7,NA,CSGAAGIVVDGQYF,TGCAGCGGCGCTGCCGGGATCGTAGTCGATGGGCAGTACTTC
NA,14,TRBV20-1,TRBJ1-1,NA,CGVSVGAQNTEAFF,TGCGGTGTTAGTGTGGGGGCACAGAACACTGAAGCTTTCTTT
many,14,TRBV24-1,TRBJ1-1,TRBD1,CATASGGGNTEAFF,TGTGCCACTGCTTCAGGGGGAGGGAACACTGAAGCTTTCTTT
once,14,TRBV11-3,TRBJ2-1,NA,CTSSLVGQGNEQLF,NA
NA,15,TRBV5-1,TRBJ2-7,TRBD2,CSSSSSSGDTYEQYF,TGCTCCAGCAGCTCCTCTAGCGGCGATACCTACGAGCAGTACTTC
NA,13,TRBV6-5,TRBJ1-2,TRBD1,CASRPDRGLGYTF,TGTGCCAGCAGACCGGACAGGGGGCTTGGCTATACCTTC
medium-sized,15,TRBV5-6,TRBJ1-1,NA,CASSLVGEVSTEAFF,TGTGCCAGCAGCTTGGTGGGGGAGGTGAGCACTGAAGCTTTCTTT
NA,16,TRBV5-8,TRBJ1-4,NA,CANNTIGLGDGEKLFF,TGTGCCAACAACACGATAGGGTTGGGGGACGGTGAAAAACTGTTTTTT
NA,17,TRBV6-2/TRBV6-3,TRBJ2-4,NA,CASSSLKGESRRNIQYF,TGTGCCAGCAGTTCCCTAAAAGGGGAGAGCCGGAGGAACATTCAGTACTTC
medium-sized,16,TRBV6-2/TRBV6-3,TRBJ2-2,NA,CASSYSYGQTTGDFVF,TGTGCCAGCAGTTACTCATACGGACAGACCACCGGGGATTTTGTTTTT
few,12,TRBV28,TRBJ2-2,TRBD2,CASLSGSGELFF,TGTGCCAGTTTGAGCGGGAGCGGGGAGCTGTTTTTT
NA,16,TRBV11-3,TRBJ2-1,NA,CASSSTGYGFLNEQFF,TGTGCCAGCAGTTCAACGGGATACGGCTTCTTGAATGAGCAGTTTTTC
many,16,TRBV25-1,TRBJ2-2,TRBD2,CASSEGLAGLTGELFF,TGTGCCAGCAGTGAGGGACTAGCGGGACTGACCGGGGAGCTGTTTTTT
many,15,TRBV7-9,TRBJ1-4,NA,CASSLGDSRSEKLFF,TGTGCCAGCAGCTTAGGGGACTCTCGATCAGAAAAACTGTTTTTT
NA,13,TRBV11-2,TRBJ1-2,TRBD1,CDNTQGGGGGYTF,TGTGACAACACTCAGGGGGGGGGCGGAGGCTACACCTTC
NA,15,TRBV29-1,TRBJ2-5,TRBD1,CRVEGATGEQETQYF,TGCAGGGTTGAAGGGGCTACAGGGGAACAAGAGACCCAGTACTTC
NA,14,TRBV11-2,TRBJ2-5,NA,CARRSPGSWETQYF,TGTGCCCGCAGATCCCCGGGGAGCTGGGAGACCCAGTACTTC
NA,15,TRBV11-2,TRBJ1-6,NA,CVSPITQGTKSSLHF,TGTGTCAGCCCCATCACCCAGGGGACTAAATCATCCCTCCACTTT
NA,18,TRBV11-2,TRBJ2-7,NA,CASSLSVGLGGGGYEHYF,TGTGCCAGCAGCTTATCCGTTGGACTAGGGGGAGGGGGGTACGAGCACTACTTC
NA,16,TRBV12-3/TRBV12-4,TRBJ2-5,NA,CSSSLNAWGSVETQYF,TGTTCCAGCAGTTTAAATGCATGGGGGTCGGTGGAGACCCAGTACTTC
NA,14,TRBV29-1,TRBJ2-5,TRBD1,CSVALTGTGQVQYF,TGCAGCGTTGCCCTCACCGGGACGGGACAGGTCCAGTACTTC
NA,14,TRBV11-3,TRBJ1-1,TRBD1,CASSLETGDIEAFF,TGTGCTAGCAGCTTAGAAACAGGGGACATTGAAGCTTTCTTT
NA,14,TRBV5-6,TRBJ2-3,TRBD2,CACSPLAGVDTQYF,TGTGCCTGTAGCCCGCTAGCGGGAGTAGATACGCAGTATTTT
NA,16,TRBV5-8,TRBJ2-7,NA,CLSSLLRGDISYEQYF,TGTCTCAGCAGCTTGCTCAGGGGCGATATCTCCTACGAGCAGTACTTC
NA,14,TRBV4-3,TRBJ2-1,NA,CTSSQIELVNEQFF,TGCACCAGCAGCCAAATAGAGTTGGTCAATGAGCAGTTCTTC
NA,16,TRBV7-8,TRBJ2-3,TRBD2,CARSLGAGGPRDTQYF,TGCGCCAGAAGCTTAGGAGCGGGAGGGCCTCGTGATACGCAGTATTTT
NA,15,TRBV6-1,TRBJ2-1,TRBD2,CASSTLSGSYNEQFF,TGTGCCAGCTCTACCCTAAGCGGGAGCTACAATGAGCAGTTCTTC
NA,16,TRBV5-1,TRBJ2-1,NA,CASTPSPDHCYKEQFF,TGCGCCAGCACCCCGTCCCCAGACCATTGCTACAAAGAGCAGTTCTTC
NA,12,TRBV10-3,TRBJ2-5,NA,CAISEKGETQYF,TGTGCCATCAGTGAGAAGGGTGAGACCCAGTACTTC
NA,15,TRBV11-2,TRBJ2-2,TRBD2,CVSSLDRTVTGGMFF,TGTGTCAGCAGCTTAGATCGGACTGTAACCGGGGGGATGTTTTTT
few,18,TRBV4-1,TRBJ2-3,NA,CASSQLGMVAEDPDTQYF,TGTGCCAGCAGCCAACTAGGCATGGTAGCTGAAGACCCGGATACGCAGTATTTT
once,12,TRBV30,TRBJ2-2,NA,CDWSVLPGELLF,TGTGACTGGAGTGTACTTCCCGGGGAGCTGTTGTTT